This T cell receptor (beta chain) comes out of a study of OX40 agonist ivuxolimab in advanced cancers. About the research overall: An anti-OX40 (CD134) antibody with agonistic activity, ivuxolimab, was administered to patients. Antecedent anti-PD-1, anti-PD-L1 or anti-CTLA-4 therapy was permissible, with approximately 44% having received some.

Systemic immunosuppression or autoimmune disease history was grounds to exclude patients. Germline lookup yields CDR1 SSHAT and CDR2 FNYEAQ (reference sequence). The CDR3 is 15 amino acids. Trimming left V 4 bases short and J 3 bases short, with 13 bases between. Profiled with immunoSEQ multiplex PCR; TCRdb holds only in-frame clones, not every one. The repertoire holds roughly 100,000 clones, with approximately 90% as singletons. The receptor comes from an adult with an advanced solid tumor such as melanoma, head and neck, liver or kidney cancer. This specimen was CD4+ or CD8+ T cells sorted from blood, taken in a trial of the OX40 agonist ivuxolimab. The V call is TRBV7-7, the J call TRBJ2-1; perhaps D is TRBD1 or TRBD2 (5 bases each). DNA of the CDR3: TGTGCCAGCAGCTCCGGGACGGCAAACTACAATGAGCAGTTCTTC. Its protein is CASSSGTANYNEQFF. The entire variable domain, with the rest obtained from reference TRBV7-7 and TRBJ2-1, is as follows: GAGVSQSPRYKVTKRGQDVTLRCDPISSHATLYWYQQALGQGPEFLTYFNYEAQPDKSGLPSDRFSAERPEGSISTLTIQRTEQRDSAMYRCASSSGTANYNEQFFGPGTRLTVL.